This T cell receptor beta chain was documented in a study of cytomegalovirus exposure and HLA in healthy donors. The PCR made use of 60 Vbeta and 13 Jbeta primers. Clones were read by immunoSEQ multiplex PCR, and TCRdb kept only the in-frame ones, dropping some. The sample consists of approximately 150,000 clones, over 75% of them appearing once. Concerning this clone itself: The antigen remains unidentified.

V dropped 3 bases and J dropped 4; count of bases not matched to a gene: 3. CDR3 length equals 14 residues. Germline V CDR1 and CDR2: SGHDT, YYEEEE. Findings of the study overall: Immune exposure information comprised only CMV serostatus. Most of the TCR beta V segments (in an earlier analysis) were productive either about 87% or about 30% of the time. Reportedly, diagnosis of cytomegalovirus status by the classifier showed high specificity and sensitivity. Highly shared sequence variants in one cluster were likely a sequencing artifact.

The clonotype originates from a woman aged 30 to 39 in good health and CMV-seronegative. The sequencing sample was made of PBMCs. The chain joins TRBV5-6 to TRBJ1-4, with 7 bases aligning to TRBD1. In nucleotides, the CDR3 is TGTGCCAGCAGCTACAGGGGAGGTAATGAAAAACTGTTTTTT. Its protein product is CASSYRGGNEKLFF. The complete variable domain, with remaining parts taken from reference TRBV5-6 and TRBJ1-4, reads DAGVTQSPTHLIKTRGQQVTLRCSPKSGHDTVSWYQQALGQGPQFIFQYYEEEERQRGNFPDRFSGHQFPNYSSELNVNALLLGDSALYLCASSYRGGNEKLFFGSGTQLSVL.